This T cell receptor (beta chain) came from a study of glioma-infiltrating T cells after dendritic cell vaccination. The sample's time point: after dendritic cell vaccination, including at tumor progression/relapse. Using immunoSEQ multiplex PCR, the repertoire was profiled, and TCRdb retains in-frame clones only, with some absent. Among more than 75,000 clones listed, about four fifths were seen once. CDR3 length equals 14 residues. CDR1 is SGHTA, CDR2 FQGNSA, per germline. V shed 5 bases, J shed 2 bases, and the junction held 3 bases outside the gene matches. This clonotype was obtained from a human donor with glioblastoma. The chain has TRBV7-2 and TRBJ1-3, with 7 bases fitting TRBD1. The sequenced sample was blood, obtained after dendritic cell vaccination. CDR3: CASSPGTAGNTIYF. The CDR3 nucleotides are TGTGCCAGCAGCCCCGGGACAGCTGGAAACACCATATATTTT.